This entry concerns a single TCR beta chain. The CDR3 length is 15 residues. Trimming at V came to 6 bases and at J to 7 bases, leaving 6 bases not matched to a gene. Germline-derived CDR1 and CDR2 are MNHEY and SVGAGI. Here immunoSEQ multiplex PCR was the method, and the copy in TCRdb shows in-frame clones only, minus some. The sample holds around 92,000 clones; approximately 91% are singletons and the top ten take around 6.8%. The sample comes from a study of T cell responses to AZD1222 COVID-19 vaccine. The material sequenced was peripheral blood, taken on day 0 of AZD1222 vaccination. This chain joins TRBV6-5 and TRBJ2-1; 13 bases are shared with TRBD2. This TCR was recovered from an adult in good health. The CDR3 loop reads CASSAGTSGINEQFF. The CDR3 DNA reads TGTGCCAGCAGCGCCGGGACTAGCGGGATTAATGAGCAGTTCTTC.